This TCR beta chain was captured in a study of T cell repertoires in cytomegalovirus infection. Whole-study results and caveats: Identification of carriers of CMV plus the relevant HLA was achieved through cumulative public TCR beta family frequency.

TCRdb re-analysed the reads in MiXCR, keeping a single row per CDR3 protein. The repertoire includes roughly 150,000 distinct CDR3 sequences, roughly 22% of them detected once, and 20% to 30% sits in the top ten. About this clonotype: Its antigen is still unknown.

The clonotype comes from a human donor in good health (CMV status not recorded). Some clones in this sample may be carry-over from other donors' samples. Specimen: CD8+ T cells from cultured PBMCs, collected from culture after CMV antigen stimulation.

CDR3 region: CASNPGLDTQYF. The CDR3 bases are TGTGCCAGCAACCCGGGGTTAGATACGCAGTATTTT. This chain links TRBV12-3 or TRBV12-4 with TRBJ2-3; TRBD2 might be the D (5 bases). V shed 7 bases and J shed 5 bases, with 10 bases lying between them. This CDR3 has 12 residues.